This TCR beta chain derives from a study of T cell responses to AZD1222 COVID-19 vaccine (dated by TCRdb to 2020 to 2022). Notes on the research overall: A total of more than 230 trial participants underwent TCR sequencing, of whom approximately 210 received two doses of AZD1222 and around 25 received two doses of the MenACWY control vaccine. Trial participants were enrolled by age into 18-55, 56-69 and 70-plus year subgroups, with roughly 160, 29 and 62 TCR-sequenced participants respectively. Findings and caveats that apply to the study as a whole: In the small 56-69-year group, the increase in depth fell short of significance, most likely because of low power. Vaccine-associated CD4 TCRs spanned the whole spike protein, with dominant responses in regions 160-218 and 743-854. Because no day 14 peak-response samples were available, the repertoires could be characterized only after the peak T cell response. Most participants were white British and females outnumbered males, and the authors suggested that clonal diversity may have been underestimated. After two AZD1222 doses, spike-specific TCR breadth and depth were significantly higher than at day 0 and than in MenACWY recipients. Conclusions about previously exposed vaccinees are limited, since just five or six AZD1222 recipients were seropositive for SARS-CoV-2 at baseline. Nearly half of unique spike-specific TCRs reportedly recognized epitopes outside regions mutated in the B.1.351 and B.1.1.7 variants.

The CDR3 regions of human TCRbeta chains were analyzed by immunosequencing. From the authors' description of their analysis: TCRs in the repertoires were compared against a reference library of SARS-CoV-2-specific TCRs that had been generated with the MIRA antigen-specificity platform. Breadth was defined as the fraction of unique TCRs that were SARS-CoV-2-associated, and depth was defined as the fraction of total T cells that were SARS-CoV-2-associated. Each spike-specific TCR was assigned to its reactive spike region and to a CD4 or CD8 class using the MIRA data. Log10-transformed breadth and depth values were compared by one-way ANOVA with Sidak's multiple comparisons tests. TCRdb carries this immuneACCESS record with in-frame sequences only. Its versions omit some clonotypes, under half of them owing to an unresolved V gene in the studies checked, with the rest unexplained. The V and J calls and clone size were taken over from that table, and D and trimming were inferred from the DNA. This sample is represented by 90,000 to 140,000 clones; approximately 89% of them were singletons. 35% to 55% of the sample goes to the ten largest clones.

From a lookup of the germline V gene, CDR1 and CDR2 are MNHEY and SVGAGI. Measured from the cysteine to the phenylalanine, the CDR3 is 15 residues long. CDR3 DNA is the only sequence kept; it has 45 bases, read in frame from the first base. The germline V end is reduced by 6 bases and the J end by 3 bases; junction bases left unmatched: 5. On this clone: Its antigen is not yet known. No base quality values were provided; no much bigger clone lies one nucleotide off.

The sample's time point label, in plain terms: about 28 days (+/-7) after the second vaccine dose. Because spike-specific TCR depth and breadth did not differ between the two schedules, AZD1222 recipients who got a second dose at roughly 4 weeks were pooled with those who got a second dose at roughly 12 weeks. Samples from vaccinated people were obtained from the UK trials COV001 and COV002, which included a single-blind randomized controlled phase 2/3 trial of AZD1222 (ChAdOx1 nCoV-19) in healthy adults. Trial participant PBMC samples were collected at day 0 and day 28 after the second dose for TCRbeta chain sequencing.

The chain uses TRBV6-5 and TRBJ2-7; a stretch of 13 junction bases matches TRBD2. Specimen: peripheral blood, collected 28 days after the second AZD1222 dose. The receptor comes from an adult who received the AZD1222 COVID-19 vaccine. The DNA sequence reads TGTGCCAGCAGACCCGGGACTAGCGGGAACTACGAGCAGTACTTC. Its coded protein is CASRPGTSGNYEQYF.